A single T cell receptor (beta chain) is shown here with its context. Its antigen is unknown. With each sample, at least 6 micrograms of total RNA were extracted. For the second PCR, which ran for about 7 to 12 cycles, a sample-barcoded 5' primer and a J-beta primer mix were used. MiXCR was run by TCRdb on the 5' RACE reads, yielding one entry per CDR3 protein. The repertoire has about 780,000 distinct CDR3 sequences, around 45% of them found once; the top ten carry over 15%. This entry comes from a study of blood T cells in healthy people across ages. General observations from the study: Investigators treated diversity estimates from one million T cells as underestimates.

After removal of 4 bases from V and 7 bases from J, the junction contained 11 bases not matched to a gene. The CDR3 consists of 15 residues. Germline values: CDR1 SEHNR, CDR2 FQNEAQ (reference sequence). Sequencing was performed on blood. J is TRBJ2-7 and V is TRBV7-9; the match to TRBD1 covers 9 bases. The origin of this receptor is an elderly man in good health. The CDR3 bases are TGTGCCAGCAGCTCGGGACAGGGTAGTCCTGATGAGCAGTACTTC. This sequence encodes CASSSGQGSPDEQYF.